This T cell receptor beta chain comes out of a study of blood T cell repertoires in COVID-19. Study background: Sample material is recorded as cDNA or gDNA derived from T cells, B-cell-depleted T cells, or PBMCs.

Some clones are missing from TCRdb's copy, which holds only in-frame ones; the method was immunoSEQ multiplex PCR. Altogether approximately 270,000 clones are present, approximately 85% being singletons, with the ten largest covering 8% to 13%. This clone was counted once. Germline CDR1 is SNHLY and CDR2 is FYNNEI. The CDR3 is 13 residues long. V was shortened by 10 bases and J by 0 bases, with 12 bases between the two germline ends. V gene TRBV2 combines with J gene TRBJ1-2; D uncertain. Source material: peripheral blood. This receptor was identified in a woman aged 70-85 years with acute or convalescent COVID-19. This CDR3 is CATREQANYGYTF. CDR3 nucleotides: TGTGCCACCCGCGAGCAGGCTAACTATGGCTACACCTTC.